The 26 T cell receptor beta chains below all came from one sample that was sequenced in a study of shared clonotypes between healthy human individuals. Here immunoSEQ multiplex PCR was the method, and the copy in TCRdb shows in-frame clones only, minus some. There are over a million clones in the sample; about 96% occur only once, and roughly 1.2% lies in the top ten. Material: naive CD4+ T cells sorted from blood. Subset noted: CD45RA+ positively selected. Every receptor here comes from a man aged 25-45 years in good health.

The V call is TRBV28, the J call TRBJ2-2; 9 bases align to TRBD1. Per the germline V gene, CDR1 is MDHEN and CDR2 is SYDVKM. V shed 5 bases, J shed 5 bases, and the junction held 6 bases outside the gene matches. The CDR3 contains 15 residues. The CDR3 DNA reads TGTGCCAGCAGTCCCTCCGGACAGGGGACCGGGGAGCTGTTTTTT. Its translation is CASSPSGQGTGELFF.

The CDR3 is CASSLERGAGPLNEQYF. The CDR3 DNA reads TGTGCCAGCAGCTTAGAAAGAGGAGCGGGACCACTAAACGAGCAGTACTTC. This chain links TRBV11-2 with TRBJ2-7; 7 nucleotides match TRBD2. Trimming took 0 bases from V and 5 from J; bases not matched to a gene: 13. The CDR3 has 17 residues. The germline V gene encodes CDR1 SGHAT and CDR2 FQNNGV.

CDR3 in amino acids: CASREQETQYF. Here the CDR3 DNA reads TGTGCCAGCAGAGAGCAAGAGACCCAGTACTTC. J is TRBJ2-5 and V is TRBV7-9, with D uncertain. The CDR3 length is 11 residues. Trimming stripped 6 bases from V and 2 bases from J, with 4 bases between. Per the germline V gene, CDR1 is SEHNR and CDR2 is FQNEAQ (reference sequence).

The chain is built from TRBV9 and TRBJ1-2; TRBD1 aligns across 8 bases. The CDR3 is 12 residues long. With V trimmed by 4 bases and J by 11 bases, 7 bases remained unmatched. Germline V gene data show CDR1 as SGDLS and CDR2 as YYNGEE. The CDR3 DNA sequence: TGTGCCAGCAGCCAGTGGACAGGGAAATACACCTTC. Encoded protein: CASSQWTGKYTF.

The CDR3 region is CASSLDGGGAGNTIYF. The CDR3, as DNA: TGTGCCAGCAGCTTAGATGGTGGGGGTGCTGGAAACACCATATATTTT. The chain combines TRBV7-2 with TRBJ1-3; D perhaps matches TRBD1 (5 bases). The germline V and J ends were trimmed by 1 base and 2 bases, with 12 bases remaining between them. The CDR3 is 16 residues long. The germline gives CDR1 SGHTA, CDR2 FQGNSA.

CDR3 sequence reads: CASSHRGSYEQYF. The CDR3 DNA reads as TGCGCCAGCAGCCACAGGGGCTCCTACGAGCAGTACTTC. This chain links TRBV5-1 with TRBJ2-7; TRBD1 matches 7 bases. CDR1 is SGHRS, CDR2 YFSETQ, per germline. V lost 4 bases to trimming and J lost 0 bases; unmatched junction nucleotides: 1. The CDR3 sequence is 13 residues long.

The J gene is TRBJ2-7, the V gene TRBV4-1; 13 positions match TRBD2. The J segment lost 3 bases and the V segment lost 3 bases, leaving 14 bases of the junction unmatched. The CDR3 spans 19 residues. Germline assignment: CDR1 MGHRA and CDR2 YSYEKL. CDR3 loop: CASSQDGLAGEQMNYEQYF. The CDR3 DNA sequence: TGCGCCAGCAGCCAGGATGGACTAGCGGGAGAGCAGATGAACTACGAGCAGTACTTC.

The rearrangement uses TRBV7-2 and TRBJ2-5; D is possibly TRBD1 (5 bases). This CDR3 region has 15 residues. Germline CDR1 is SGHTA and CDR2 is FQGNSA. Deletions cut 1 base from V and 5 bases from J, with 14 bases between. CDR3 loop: CASSLVGALGETQYF. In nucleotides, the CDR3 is TGTGCCAGCAGCTTAGTTGGGGCCTTGGGCGAGACCCAGTACTTC.

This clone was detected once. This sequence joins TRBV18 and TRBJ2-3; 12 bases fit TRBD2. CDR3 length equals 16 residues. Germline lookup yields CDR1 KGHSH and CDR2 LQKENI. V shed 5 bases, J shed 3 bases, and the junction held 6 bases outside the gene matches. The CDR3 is CASSSLAGGPTDTQYF. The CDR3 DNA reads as TGTGCCAGCTCATCTCTAGCGGGAGGGCCAACAGATACGCAGTATTTT.

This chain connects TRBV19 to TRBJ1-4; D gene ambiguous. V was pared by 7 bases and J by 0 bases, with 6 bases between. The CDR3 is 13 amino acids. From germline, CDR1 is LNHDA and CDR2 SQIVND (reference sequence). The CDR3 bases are TGTGCCAGTAAGGGTGCAACTAATGAAAAACTGTTTTTT. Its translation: CASKGATNEKLFF. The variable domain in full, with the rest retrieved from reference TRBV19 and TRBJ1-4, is DGGITQSPKYLFRKEGQNVTLSCEQNLNHDAMYWYRQDPGQGLRLIYYSQIVNDFQKGDIAEGYSVSREKKESFPLTVTSAQKNPTAFYLCASKGATNEKLFFGSGTQLSVL.

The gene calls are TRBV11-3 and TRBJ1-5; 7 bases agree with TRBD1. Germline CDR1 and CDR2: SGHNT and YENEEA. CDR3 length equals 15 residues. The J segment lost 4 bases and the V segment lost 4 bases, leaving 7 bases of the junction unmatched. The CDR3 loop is CASSSTGVGNQPQHF. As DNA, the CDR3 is TGTGCCAGCAGCTCTACAGGGGTGGGTAATCAGCCCCAGCATTTT.

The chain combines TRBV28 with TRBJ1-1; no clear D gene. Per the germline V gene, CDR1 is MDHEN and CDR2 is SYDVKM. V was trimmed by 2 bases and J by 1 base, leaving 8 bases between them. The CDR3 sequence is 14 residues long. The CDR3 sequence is CASSLVRTNTEAFF. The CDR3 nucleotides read TGTGCCAGCAGTTTAGTCAGGACGAACACTGAAGCTTTCTTT. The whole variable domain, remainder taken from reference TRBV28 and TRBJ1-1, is DVKVTQSSRYLVKRTGEKVFLECVQDMDHENMFWYRQDPGLGLRLIYFSYDVKMKEKGDIPEGYSVSREKKERFSLILESASTNQTSMYLCASSLVRTNTEAFFGQGTRLTVV.

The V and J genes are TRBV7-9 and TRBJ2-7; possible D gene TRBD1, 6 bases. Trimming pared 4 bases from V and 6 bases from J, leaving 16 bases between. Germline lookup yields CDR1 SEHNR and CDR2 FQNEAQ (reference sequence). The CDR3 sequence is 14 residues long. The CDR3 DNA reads TGTGCCAGCAGCTCAACAGGGATCCCGCTCGAGCAGTACTTC. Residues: CASSSTGIPLEQYF.

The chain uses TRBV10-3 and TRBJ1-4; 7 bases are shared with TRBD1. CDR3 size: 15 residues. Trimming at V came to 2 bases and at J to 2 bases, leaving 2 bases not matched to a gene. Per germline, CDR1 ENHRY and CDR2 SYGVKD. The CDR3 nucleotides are TGTGCCATCAGTGAGAGGGGACAGACTAATGAAAAACTGTTTTTT. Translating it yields CAISERGQTNEKLFF.

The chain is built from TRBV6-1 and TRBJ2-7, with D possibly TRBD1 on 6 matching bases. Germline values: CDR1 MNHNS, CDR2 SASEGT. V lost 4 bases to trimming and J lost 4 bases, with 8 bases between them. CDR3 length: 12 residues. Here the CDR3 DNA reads TGTGCCAGCAGTGTGGGACAATACGAGCAGTACTTC. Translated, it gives CASSVGQYEQYF.

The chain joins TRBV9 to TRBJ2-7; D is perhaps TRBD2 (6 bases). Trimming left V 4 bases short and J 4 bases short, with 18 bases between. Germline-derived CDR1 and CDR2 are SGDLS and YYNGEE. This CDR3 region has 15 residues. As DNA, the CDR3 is TGTGCCAGCAGCCCCGGGCCCGGGAGCGTGTACGAGCAGTACTTC. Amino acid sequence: CASSPGPGSVYEQYF.

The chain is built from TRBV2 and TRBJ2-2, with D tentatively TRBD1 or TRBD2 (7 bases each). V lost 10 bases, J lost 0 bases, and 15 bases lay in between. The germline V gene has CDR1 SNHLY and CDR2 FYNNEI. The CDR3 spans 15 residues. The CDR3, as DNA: TGTGCCACCAAGGGGGCGGGAGCGAACACCGGGGAGCTGTTTTTT. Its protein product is CATKGAGANTGELFF.

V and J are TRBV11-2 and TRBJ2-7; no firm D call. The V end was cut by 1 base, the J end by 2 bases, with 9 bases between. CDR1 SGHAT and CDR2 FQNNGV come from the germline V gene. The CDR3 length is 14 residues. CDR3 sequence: CASSLGTATYEQYF. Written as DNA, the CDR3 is TGTGCCAGCAGCTTAGGGACGGCCACCTACGAGCAGTACTTC.

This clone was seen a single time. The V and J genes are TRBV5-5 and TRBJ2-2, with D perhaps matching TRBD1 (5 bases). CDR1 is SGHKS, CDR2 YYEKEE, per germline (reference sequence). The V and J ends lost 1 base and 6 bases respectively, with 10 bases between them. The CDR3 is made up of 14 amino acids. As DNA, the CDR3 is TGTGCCAGCAGCTTGATCAGGGCCGCCGGGGAGCTGTTTTTT. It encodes CASSLIRAAGELFF.

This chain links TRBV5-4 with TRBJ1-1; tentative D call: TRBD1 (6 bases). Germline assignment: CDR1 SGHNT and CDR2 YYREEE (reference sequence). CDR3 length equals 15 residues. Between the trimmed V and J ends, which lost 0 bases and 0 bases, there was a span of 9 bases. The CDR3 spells CASSLARGLNTEAFF. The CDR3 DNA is TGTGCCAGCAGCTTGGCGCGGGGGCTGAACACTGAAGCTTTCTTT. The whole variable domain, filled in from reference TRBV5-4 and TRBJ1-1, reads ETGVTQSPTHLIKTRGQQVTLRCSSQSGHNTVSWYQQALGQGPQFIFQYYREEENGRGNFPPRFSGLQFPNYSSELNVNALELDDSALYLCASSLARGLNTEAFFGQGTRLTVV.

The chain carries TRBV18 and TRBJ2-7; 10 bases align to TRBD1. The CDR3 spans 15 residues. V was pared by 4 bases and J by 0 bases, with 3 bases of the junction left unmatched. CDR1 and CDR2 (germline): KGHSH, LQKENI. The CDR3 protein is CASSQDRGGSYEQYF. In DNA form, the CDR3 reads TGTGCCAGCTCACAGGACAGGGGGGGCTCCTACGAGCAGTACTTC.

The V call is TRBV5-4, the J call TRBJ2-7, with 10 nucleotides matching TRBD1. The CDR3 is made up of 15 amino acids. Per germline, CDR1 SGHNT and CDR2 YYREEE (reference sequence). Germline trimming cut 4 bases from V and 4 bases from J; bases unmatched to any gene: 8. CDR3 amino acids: CASSLGGQGWYEQYF. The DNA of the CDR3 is TGTGCCAGCAGCCTCGGGGGACAGGGGTGGTACGAGCAGTACTTC.

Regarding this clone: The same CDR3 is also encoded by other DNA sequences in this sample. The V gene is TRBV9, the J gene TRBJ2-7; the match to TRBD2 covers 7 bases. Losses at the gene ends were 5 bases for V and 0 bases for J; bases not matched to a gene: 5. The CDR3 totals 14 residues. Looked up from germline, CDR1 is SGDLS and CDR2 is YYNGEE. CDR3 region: CASSPSGSSYEQYF. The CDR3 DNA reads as TGTGCCAGCAGTCCTAGCGGAAGCTCCTACGAGCAGTACTTC. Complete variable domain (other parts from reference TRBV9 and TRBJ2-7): DSGVTQTPKHLITATGQRVTLRCSPRSGDLSVYWYQQSLDQGLQFLIQYYNGEERAKGNILERFSAQQFPDLHSELNLSSLELGDSALYFCASSPSGSSYEQYFGPGTRLTVT.

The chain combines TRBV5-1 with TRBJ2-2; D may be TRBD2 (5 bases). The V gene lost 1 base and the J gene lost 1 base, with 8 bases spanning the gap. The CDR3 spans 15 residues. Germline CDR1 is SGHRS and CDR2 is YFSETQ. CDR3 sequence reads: CASSLFGENTGELFF. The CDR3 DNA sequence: TGCGCCAGCAGCTTGTTCGGGGAGAACACCGGGGAGCTGTTTTTT.

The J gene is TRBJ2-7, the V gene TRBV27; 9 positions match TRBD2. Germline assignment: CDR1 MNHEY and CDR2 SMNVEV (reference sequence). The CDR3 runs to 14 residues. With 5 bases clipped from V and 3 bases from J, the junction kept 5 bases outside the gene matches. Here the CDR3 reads CASSPRLADYEQYF. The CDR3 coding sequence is TGTGCCAGCAGTCCTCGACTAGCGGACTACGAGCAGTACTTC.

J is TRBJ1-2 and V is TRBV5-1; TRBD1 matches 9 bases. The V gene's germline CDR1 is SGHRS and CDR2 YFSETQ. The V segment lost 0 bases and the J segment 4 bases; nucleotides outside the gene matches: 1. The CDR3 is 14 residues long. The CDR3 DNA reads TGCGCCAGCAGCTTGGGGGACAGGGCCTATGGCTACACCTTC. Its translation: CASSLGDRAYGYTF.